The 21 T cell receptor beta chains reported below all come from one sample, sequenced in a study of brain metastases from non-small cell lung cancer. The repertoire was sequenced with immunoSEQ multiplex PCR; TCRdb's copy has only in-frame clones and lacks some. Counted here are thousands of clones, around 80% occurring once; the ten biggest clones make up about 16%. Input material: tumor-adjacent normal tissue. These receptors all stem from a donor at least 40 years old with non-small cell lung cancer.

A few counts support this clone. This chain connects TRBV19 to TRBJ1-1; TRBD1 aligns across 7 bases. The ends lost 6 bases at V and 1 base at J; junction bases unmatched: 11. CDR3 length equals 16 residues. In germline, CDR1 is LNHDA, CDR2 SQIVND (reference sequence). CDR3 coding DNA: TGTGCCAGTAGAACGGAGGGACAGAGACCGAACACTGAAGCTTTCTTT. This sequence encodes CASRTEGQRPNTEAFF.

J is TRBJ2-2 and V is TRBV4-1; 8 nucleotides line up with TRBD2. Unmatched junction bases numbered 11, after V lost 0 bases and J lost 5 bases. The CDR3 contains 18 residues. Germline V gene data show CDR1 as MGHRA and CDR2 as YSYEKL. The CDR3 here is CASSQDWVTSGGTGELFF. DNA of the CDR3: TGCGCCAGCAGCCAAGATTGGGTAACTAGCGGTGGTACCGGGGAGCTGTTTTTT.

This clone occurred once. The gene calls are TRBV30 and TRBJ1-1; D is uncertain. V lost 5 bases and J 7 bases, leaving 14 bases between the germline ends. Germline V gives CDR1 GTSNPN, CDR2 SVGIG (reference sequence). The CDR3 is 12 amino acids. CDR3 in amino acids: CAWGSTGIEAFF. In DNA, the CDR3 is TGTGCCTGGGGGTCTACGGGCATTGAAGCTTTCTTT. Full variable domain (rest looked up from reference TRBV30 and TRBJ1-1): SQTIHQWPATLVQPVGSPLSLECTVEGTSNPNLYWYRQAAGRGLQLLFYSVGIGQISSEVPQNLSASRPQDRQFILSSKKLLLSDSGFYLCAWGSTGIEAFFGQGTRLTVV.

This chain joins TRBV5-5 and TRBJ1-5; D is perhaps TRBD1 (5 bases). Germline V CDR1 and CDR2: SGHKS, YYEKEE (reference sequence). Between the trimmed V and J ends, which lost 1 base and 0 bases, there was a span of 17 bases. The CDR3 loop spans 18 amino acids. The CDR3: CASSLRDGASHSNQPQHF. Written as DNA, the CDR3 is TGTGCCAGCAGCTTGCGGGACGGAGCCAGTCATAGCAATCAGCCCCAGCATTTT.

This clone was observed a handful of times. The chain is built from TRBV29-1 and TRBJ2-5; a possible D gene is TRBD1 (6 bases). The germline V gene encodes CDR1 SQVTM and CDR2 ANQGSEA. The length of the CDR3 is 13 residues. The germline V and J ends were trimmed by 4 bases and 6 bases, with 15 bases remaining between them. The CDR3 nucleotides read TGCAGCGTTGGTATAGGGGGAGAACAGACCCAGTACTTC. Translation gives CSVGIGGEQTQYF.

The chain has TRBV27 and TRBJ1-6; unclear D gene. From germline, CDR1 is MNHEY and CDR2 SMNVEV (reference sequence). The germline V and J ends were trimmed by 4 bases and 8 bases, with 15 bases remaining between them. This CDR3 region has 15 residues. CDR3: CASSSQTEPYSPLHF. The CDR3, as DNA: TGTGCCAGCAGTTCCCAGACGGAACCCTATTCACCCCTCCACTTT.

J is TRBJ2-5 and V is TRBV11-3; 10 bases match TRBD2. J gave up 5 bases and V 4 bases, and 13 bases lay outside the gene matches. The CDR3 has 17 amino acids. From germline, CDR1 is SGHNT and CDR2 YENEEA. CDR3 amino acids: CASSSGEGLAGEETQYF. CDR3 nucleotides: TGTGCCAGCAGCTCAGGGGAGGGGCTAGCGGGAGAGGAGACCCAGTACTTC.

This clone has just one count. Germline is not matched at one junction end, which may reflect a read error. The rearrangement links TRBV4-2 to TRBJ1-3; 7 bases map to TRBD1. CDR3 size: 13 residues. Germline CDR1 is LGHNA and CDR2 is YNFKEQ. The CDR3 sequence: CASSQDRDGQGDF. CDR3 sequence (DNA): TGTGCCAGCAGCCAAGACCGGGACGGGCAGGGGGATTTT.

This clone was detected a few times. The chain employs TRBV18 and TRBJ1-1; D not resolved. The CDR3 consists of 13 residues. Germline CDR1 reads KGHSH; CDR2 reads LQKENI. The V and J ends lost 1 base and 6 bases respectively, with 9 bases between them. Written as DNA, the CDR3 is TGTGCCAGCTCACCACTCGACACCGCTGAAGCTTTCTTT. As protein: CASSPLDTAEAFF.

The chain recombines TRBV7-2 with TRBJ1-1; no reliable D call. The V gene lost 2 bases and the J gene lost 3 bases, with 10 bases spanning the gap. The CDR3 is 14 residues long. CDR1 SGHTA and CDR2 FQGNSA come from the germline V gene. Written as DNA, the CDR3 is TGTGCCAGCAGCTTATCGGCAATGGACACTGAAGCTTTCTTT. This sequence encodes CASSLSAMDTEAFF.

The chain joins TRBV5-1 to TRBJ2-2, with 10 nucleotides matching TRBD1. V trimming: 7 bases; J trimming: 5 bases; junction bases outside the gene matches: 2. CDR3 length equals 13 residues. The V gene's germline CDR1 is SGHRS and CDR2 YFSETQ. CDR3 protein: CASDRGQTGELFF. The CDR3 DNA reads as TGCGCCAGCGACAGGGGGCAAACCGGGGAGCTGTTTTTT.

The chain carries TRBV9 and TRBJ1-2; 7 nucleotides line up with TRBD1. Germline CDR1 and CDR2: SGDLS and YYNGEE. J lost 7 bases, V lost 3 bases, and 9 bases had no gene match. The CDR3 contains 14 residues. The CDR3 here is CASSGSQGLSGYTF. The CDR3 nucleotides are TGTGCCAGCAGCGGTTCACAGGGGCTCTCTGGCTACACCTTC.

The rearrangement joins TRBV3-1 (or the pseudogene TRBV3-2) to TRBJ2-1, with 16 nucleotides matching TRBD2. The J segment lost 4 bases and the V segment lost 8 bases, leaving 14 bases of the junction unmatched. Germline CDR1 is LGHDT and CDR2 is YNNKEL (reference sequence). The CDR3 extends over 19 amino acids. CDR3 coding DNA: TGTGCCAGCGCAACGCTAGGGACTAGCGGGAGGGCGGGGTACAATGAGCAGTTCTTC. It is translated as CASATLGTSGRAGYNEQFF.

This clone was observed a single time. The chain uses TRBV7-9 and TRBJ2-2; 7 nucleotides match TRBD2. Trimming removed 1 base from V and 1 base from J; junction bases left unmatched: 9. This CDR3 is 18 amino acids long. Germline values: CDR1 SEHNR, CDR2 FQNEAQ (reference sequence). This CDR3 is CASSLGRGAGENTGELFF. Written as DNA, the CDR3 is TGTGCCAGCAGCTTAGGACGAGGGGCGGGAGAGAACACCGGGGAGCTGTTTTTT.

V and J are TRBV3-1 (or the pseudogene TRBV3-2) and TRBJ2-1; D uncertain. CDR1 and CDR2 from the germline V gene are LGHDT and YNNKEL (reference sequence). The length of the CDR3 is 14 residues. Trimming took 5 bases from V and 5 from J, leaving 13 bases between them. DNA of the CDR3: TGTGCCAGCAGCGTGTTCCATTCCGACAATGAGCAGTTCTTC. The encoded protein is CASSVFHSDNEQFF.

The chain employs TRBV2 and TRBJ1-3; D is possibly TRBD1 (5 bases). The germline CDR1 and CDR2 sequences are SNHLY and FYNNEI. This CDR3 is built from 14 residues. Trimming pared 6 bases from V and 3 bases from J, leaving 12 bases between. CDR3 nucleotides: TGTGCCAGCAGCGCAGGGCGAGGTGGAAACACCATATATTTT. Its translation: CASSAGRGGNTIYF.

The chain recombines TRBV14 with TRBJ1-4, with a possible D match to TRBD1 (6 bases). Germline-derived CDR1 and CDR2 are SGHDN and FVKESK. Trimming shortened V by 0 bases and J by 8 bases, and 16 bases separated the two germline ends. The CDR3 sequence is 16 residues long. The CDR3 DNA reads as TGTGCCAGCAGCCAAGAACTTGGGGGGCTCGGCGAAAAACTGTTTTTT. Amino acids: CASSQELGGLGEKLFF.

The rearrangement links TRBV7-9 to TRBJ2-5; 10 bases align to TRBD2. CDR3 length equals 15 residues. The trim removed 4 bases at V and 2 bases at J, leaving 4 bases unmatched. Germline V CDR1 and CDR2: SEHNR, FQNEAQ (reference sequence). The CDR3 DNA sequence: TGTGCCAGCAGCTACGGACTAGCGGTGCAAGAGACCCAGTACTTC. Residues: CASSYGLAVQETQYF.

The CDR3 DNA sequence: TGTGCCAGCGGGACAGGGGGTACAGATACGCAGTATTTT. It specifies CASGTGGTDTQYF. The chain employs TRBV19 and TRBJ2-3, with TRBD1 identical over 11 bases. V gave up 9 bases and J gave up 3 bases; unmatched junction bases: 2. In germline, CDR1 is LNHDA, CDR2 SQIVND (reference sequence). The CDR3 is made up of 13 amino acids.

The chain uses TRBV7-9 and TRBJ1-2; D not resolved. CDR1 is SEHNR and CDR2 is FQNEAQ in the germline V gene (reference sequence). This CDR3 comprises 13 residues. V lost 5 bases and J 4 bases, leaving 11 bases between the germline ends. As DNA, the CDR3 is TGTGCCAGCAGCCCCGACGGTCCCTATGGCTACACCTTC. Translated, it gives CASSPDGPYGYTF.

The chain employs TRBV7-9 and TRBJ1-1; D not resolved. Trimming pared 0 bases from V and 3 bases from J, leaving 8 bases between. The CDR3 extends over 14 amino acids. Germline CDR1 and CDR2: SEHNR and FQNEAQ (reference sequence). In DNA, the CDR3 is TGTGCCAGCAGCTTAGCGGAATCTTACACTGAAGCTTTCTTT. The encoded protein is CASSLAESYTEAFF.